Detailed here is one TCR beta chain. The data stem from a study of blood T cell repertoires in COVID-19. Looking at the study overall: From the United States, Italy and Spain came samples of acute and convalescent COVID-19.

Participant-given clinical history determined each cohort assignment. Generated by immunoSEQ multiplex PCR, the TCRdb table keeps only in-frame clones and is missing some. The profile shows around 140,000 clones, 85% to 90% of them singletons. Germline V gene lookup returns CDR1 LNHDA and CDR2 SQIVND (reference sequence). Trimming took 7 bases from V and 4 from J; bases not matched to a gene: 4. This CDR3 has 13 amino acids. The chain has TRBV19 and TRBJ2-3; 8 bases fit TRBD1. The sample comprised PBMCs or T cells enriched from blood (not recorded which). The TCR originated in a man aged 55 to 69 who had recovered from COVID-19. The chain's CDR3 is CASKDRASDTQYF. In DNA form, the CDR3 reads TGTGCCAGTAAGGACAGGGCCTCAGATACGCAGTATTTT.